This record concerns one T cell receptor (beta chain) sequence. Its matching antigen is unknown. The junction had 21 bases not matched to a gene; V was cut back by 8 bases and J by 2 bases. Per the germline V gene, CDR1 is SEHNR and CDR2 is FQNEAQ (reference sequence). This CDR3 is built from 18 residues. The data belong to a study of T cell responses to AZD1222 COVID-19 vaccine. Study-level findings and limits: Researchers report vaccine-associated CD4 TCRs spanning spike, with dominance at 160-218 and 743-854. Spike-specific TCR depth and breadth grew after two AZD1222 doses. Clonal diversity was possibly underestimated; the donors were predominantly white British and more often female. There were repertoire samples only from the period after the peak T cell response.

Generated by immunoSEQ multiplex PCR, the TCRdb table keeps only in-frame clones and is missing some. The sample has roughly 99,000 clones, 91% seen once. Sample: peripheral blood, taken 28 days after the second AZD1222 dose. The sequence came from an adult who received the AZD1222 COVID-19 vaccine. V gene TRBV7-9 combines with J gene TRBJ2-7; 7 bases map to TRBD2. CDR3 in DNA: TGTGCCAGCTCAAAAATCTCCCCTGGGGGGAGGGGCGCCTACGAGCAGTACTTC. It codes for CASSKISPGGRGAYEQYF.